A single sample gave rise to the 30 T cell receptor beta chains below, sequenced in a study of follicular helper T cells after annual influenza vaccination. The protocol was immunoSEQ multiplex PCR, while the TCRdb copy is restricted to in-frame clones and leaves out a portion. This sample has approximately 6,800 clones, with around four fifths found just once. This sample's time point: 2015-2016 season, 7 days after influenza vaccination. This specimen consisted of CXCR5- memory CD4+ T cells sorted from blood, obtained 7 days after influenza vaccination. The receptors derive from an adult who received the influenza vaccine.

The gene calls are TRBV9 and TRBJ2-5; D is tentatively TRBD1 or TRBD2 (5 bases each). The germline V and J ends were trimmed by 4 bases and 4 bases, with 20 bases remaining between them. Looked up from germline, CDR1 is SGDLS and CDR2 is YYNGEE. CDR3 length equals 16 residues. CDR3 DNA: TGTGCCAGCAGCTTATCCGGGGCTAGGGTGGGAGAGACCCAGTACTTC. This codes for CASSLSGARVGETQYF.

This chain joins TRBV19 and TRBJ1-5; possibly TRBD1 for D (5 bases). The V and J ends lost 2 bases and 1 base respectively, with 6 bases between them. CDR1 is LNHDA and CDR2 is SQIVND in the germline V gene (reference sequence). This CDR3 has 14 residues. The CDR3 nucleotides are TGTGCCAGTAGTATAAACAGGAGCAATCAGCCCCAGCATTTT. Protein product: CASSINRSNQPQHF. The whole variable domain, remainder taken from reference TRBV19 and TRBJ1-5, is DGGITQSPKYLFRKEGQNVTLSCEQNLNHDAMYWYRQDPGQGLRLIYYSQIVNDFQKGDIAEGYSVSREKKESFPLTVTSAQKNPTAFYLCASSINRSNQPQHFGDGTRLSIL.

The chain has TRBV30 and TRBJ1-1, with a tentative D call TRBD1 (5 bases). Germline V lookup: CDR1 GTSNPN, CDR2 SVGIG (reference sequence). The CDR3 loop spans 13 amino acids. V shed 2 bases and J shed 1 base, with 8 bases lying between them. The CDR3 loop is CAWSRQGNTEAFF. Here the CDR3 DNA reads TGTGCCTGGAGTAGGCAGGGGAACACTGAAGCTTTCTTT.

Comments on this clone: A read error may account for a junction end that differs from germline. CDR3 bases: TGTGCCACCAGTGGGGGGACAGGGGAAGAGACCCAGTACTTC. Translation gives CATSGGTGEETQYF. The chain carries TRBV2 and TRBJ2-5; 10 bases fit TRBD1. The length of the CDR3 is 14 residues. Germline assignment: CDR1 SNHLY and CDR2 FYNNEI. The variable domain in full, with the rest retrieved from reference TRBV2 and TRBJ2-5, is EPEVTQTPSHQVTQMGQEVILRCVPISNHLYFYWYRQILGQKVEFLVSFYNNEISEKSEIFDDQFSVERPDGSNFTLKIRSTKLEDSAMYFCATSGGTGEETQYFGPGTRLLVL.

Here the CDR3 DNA reads TGTGCCAGCAGTAGGTCTAGTCAAGAGACCCAGTACTTC. Translated, it gives CASSRSSQETQYF. This rearrangement joins TRBV2 to TRBJ2-5; D gene ambiguous. The ends were cut back, 5 bases at V and 2 bases at J, with 9 bases in the middle. The CDR3 extends over 13 amino acids. Per germline, CDR1 SNHLY and CDR2 FYNNEI.

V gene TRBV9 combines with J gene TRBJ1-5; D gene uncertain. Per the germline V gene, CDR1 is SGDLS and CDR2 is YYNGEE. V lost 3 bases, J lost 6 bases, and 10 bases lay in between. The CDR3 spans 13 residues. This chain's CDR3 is CASSGPGVQPQHF. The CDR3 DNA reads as TGTGCCAGCAGCGGGCCCGGGGTTCAGCCCCAGCATTTT.

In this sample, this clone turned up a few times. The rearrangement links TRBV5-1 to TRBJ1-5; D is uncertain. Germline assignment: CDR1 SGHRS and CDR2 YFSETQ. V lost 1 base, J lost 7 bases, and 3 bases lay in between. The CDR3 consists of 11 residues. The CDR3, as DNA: TGCGCCAGCAGCTTGCACCAGCCCCAGCATTTT. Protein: CASSLHQPQHF.

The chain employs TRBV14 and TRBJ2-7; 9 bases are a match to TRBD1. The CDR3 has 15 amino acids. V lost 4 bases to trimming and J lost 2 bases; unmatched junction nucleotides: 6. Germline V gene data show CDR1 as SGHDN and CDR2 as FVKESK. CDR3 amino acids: CASSLTGGRTYEQYF. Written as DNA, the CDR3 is TGTGCCAGCAGCCTAACAGGGGGCCGTACCTACGAGCAGTACTTC.

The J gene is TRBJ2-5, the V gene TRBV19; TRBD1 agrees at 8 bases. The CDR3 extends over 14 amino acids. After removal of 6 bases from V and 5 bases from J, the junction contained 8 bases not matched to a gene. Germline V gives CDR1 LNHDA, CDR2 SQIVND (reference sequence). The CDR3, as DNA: TGTGCCAGTAGCCCAGACAGGGGAAGGGAGACCCAGTACTTC. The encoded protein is CASSPDRGRETQYF. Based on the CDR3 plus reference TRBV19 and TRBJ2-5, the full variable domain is DGGITQSPKYLFRKEGQNVTLSCEQNLNHDAMYWYRQDPGQGLRLIYYSQIVNDFQKGDIAEGYSVSREKKESFPLTVTSAQKNPTAFYLCASSPDRGRETQYFGPGTRLLVL.

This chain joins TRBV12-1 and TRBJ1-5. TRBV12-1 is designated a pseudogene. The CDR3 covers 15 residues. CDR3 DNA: TGTGCCAGCAGCTCCTCCGGGGAGGGCAATCAGCCCCAGCATTTT. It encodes CASSSSGEGNQPQHF.

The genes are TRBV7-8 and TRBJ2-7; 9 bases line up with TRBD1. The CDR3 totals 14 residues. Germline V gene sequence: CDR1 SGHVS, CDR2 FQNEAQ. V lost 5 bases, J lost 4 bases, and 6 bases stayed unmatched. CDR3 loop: CASSLRDRAYEQYF. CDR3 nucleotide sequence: TGTGCCAGCAGCCTTAGGGACAGGGCTTACGAGCAGTACTTC.

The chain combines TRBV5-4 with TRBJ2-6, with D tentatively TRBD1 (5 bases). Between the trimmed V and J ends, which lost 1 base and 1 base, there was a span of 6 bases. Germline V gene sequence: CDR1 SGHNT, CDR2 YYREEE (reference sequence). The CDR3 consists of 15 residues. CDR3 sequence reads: CASSLPGSGANVLTF. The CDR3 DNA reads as TGTGCCAGCAGCTTGCCAGGGTCTGGGGCCAACGTCCTGACTTTC.

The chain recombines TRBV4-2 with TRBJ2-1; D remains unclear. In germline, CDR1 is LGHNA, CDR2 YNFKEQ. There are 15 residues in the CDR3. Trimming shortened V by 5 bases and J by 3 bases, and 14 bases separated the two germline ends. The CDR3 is CASSKDGTGYNEQFF. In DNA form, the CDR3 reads TGTGCCAGCAGCAAGGATGGAACTGGCTACAATGAGCAGTTCTTC.

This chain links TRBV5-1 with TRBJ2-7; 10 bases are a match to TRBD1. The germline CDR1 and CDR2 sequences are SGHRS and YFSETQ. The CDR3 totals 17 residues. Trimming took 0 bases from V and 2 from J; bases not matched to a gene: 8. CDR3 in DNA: TGCGCCAGCAGCTTGGCCTTCGGCGGGACAGGGGCCTACGAGCAGTACTTC. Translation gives CASSLAFGGTGAYEQYF.

CDR3 bases: TGTGCCAGCATCATCACAGGGTTGAACACTGAAGCTTTCTTT. Translating it yields CASIITGLNTEAFF. V gene TRBV6-1 combines with J gene TRBJ1-1, with a weak D call TRBD1 (6 bases). CDR3 length: 14 amino acids. Germline V gene lookup returns CDR1 MNHNS and CDR2 SASEGT. The ends were cut back, 7 bases at V and 0 bases at J, with 12 bases in the middle.

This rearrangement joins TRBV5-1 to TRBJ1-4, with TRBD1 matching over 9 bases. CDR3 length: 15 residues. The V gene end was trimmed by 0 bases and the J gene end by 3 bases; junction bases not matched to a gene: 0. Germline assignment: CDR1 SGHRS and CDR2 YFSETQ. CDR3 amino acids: CASSLGTGANEKLFF. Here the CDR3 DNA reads TGCGCCAGCAGCTTGGGGACAGGGGCTAATGAAAAACTGTTTTTT.

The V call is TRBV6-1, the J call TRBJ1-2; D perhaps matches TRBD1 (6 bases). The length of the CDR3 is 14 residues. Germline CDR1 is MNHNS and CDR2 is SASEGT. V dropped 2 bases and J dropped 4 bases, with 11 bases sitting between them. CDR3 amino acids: CASSERRGGYGYTF. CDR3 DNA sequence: TGTGCCAGCAGTGAAAGGAGGGGGGGCTATGGCTACACCTTC.

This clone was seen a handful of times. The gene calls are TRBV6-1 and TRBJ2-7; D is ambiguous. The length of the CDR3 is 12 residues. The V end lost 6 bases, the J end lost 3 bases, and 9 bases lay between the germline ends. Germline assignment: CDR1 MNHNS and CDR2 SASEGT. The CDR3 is CASRETSYEQYF. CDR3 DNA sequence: TGTGCCAGCAGAGAGACCAGCTACGAGCAGTACTTC.

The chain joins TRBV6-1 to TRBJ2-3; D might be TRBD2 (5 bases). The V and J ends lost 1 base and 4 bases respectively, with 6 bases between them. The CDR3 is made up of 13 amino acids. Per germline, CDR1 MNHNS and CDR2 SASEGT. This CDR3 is CASSEVRADTQYF. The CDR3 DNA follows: TGTGCCAGCAGTGAAGTGCGGGCAGATACGCAGTATTTT.

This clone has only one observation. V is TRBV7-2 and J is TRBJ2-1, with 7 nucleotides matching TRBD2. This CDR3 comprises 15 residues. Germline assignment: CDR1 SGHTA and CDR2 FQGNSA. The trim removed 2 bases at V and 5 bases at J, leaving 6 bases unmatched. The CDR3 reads CASSLSGLDHNEQFF. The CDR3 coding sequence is TGTGCCAGCAGCTTATCAGGACTAGACCACAATGAGCAGTTCTTC.

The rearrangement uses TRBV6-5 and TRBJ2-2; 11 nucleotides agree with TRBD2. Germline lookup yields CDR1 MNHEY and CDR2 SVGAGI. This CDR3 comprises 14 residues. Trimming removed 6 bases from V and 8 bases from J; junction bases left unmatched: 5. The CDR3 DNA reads TGTGCCAGCAGGGGACTAGCGGAGAGGGGGGAGCTGTTTTTT. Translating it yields CASRGLAERGELFF.

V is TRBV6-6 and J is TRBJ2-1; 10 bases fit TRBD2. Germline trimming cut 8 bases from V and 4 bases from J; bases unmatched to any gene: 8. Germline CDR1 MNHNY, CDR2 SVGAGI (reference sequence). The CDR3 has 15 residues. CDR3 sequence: CASALAGGSYNEQFF. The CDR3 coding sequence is TGTGCCAGCGCTTTAGCGGGGGGCTCGTACAATGAGCAGTTCTTC.

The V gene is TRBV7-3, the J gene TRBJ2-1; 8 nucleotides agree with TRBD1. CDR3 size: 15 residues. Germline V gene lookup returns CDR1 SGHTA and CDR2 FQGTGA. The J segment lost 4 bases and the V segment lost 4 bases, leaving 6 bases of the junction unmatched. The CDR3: CASSSDRGSYNEQFF. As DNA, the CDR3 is TGTGCCAGCAGCTCCGACAGGGGTTCTTACAATGAGCAGTTCTTC.

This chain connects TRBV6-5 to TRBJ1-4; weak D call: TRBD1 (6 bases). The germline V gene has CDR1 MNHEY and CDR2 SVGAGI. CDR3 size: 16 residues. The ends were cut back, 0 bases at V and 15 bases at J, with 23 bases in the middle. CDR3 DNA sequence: TGTGCCAGCAGTTACTCGAGTCCAGGGCGTTCGTACAGGGTGTTTTTT. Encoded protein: CASSYSSPGRSYRVFF.

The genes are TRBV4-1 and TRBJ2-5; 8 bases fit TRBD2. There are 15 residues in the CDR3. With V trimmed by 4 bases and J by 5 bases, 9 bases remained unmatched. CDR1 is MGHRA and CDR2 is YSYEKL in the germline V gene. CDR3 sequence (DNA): TGCGCCAGCAGCCCTCTAACGGGAGGGAGGGAGACCCAGTACTTC. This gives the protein CASSPLTGGRETQYF.

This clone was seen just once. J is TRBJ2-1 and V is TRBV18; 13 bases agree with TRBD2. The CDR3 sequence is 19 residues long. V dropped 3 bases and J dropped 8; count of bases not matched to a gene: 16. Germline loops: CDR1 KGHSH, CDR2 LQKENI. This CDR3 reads CASSPREQGLAGPRYEQFF. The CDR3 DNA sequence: TGTGCCAGCTCACCTAGGGAACAGGGACTAGCGGGGCCGAGGTATGAGCAGTTCTTC.

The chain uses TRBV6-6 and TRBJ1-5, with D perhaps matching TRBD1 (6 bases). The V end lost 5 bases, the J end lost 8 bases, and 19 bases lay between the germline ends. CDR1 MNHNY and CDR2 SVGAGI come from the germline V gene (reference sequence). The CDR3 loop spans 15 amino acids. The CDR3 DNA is TGTGCCAGCAGTCTAGGAGGGCAGGGGCGGGAGCCCCAGCATTTT. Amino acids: CASSLGGQGREPQHF.

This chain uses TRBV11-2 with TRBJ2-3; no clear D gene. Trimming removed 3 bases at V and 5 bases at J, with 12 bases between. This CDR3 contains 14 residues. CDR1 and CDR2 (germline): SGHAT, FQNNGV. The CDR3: CASSLPGWEDTQYF. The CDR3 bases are TGTGCCAGCAGCTTGCCCGGGTGGGAAGATACGCAGTATTTT.

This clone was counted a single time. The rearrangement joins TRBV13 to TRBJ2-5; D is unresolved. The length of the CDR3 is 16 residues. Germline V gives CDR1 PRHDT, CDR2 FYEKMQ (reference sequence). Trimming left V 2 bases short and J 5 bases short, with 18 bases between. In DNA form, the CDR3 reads TGTGCCAGCAGCTTAAACGGCGGTCCTCCGAGGGAGACCCAGTACTTC. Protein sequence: CASSLNGGPPRETQYF.

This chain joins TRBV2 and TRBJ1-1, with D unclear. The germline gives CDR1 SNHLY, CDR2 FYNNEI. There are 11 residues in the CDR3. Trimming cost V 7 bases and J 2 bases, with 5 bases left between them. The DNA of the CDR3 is TGTGCCAGCAATTACAACACTGAAGCTTTCTTT. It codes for CASNYNTEAFF.